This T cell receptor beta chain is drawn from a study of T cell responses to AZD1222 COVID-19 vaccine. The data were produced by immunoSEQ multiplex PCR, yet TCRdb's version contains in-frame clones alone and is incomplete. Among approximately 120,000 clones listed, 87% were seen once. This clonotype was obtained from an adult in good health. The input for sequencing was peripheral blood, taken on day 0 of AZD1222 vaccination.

This CDR3 is CAWSSVRDGYSGNTIYF. CDR3 in DNA: TGTGCCTGGAGTAGTGTGAGGGACGGATACTCTGGAAACACCATATATTTT. The chain combines TRBV30 with TRBJ1-3; possible D gene TRBD1, 5 bases. The germline V and J ends were trimmed by 2 bases and 0 bases, with 17 bases remaining between them. CDR1 and CDR2 (germline): GTSNPN, SVGIG (reference sequence). This CDR3 is built from 17 residues.